This T cell receptor beta chain is from a study of CD8+CD57+ T cells in acquired aplastic anemia. Before being chosen for sequencing, patients had shown CD8+CD57+ cell expansion by flow cytometry. The cohort consisted entirely of patients having severe acquired aplastic anemia. It was genomic DNA that served as the template for profiling TCR beta VDJ and CDR3. TCRdb re-analysed the reads in MiXCR, keeping a single row per CDR3 protein. Of 100,000 to 150,000 distinct CDR3 sequences in the sample, less than 50% are singletons; the top ten hold over 2%. This clonotype was counted at least ten times. The origin of this receptor is a human donor with aplastic anemia. Sequenced: sorted CD4+, CD8+, or CD8+CD57+ T cells (not recorded which) from PBMCs.

The CDR3 reads CASPKSRAVLCYGYTF. The CDR3 DNA follows: TGTGCCAGCCCCAAATCGAGGGCAGTTTTATGCTATGGCTACACCTTC. The V call is TRBV6-1, the J call TRBJ1-2; D not resolved. CDR1 is MNHNS and CDR2 is SASEGT in the germline V gene. V lost 8 bases and J 4 bases, leaving 23 bases between the germline ends. CDR3 length equals 16 residues.